Sequencing of this TCR beta chain was carried out in a study of post-analysis software for immune sequencing data. The CDR3 runs 15 residues. CDR1 is MDHEN and CDR2 is SYDVKM in the germline V gene. Trimming took 2 bases from V and 1 from J, leaving 9 bases between them. Incorporated into the TCR beta cDNA libraries were unique molecular identifiers, which served to reduce PCR and sequencing biases. From the PCR reads, TCRdb called clonotypes with MiXCR, one entry per CDR3 protein. Here the sample spans some 450,000 distinct CDR3 sequences, under 55% being singletons. Remarks on this clonotype: What it recognizes is unknown.

Broader study findings: Controls had lower frequencies than patients of four or five TRBV segments, which included TRBV5-6, TRBV5-1 and TRBV20-1.

The chain recombines TRBV28 with TRBJ1-5; TRBD1 is a possible D gene (5 bases). The sequenced sample was blood. The TCR comes from a girl under 18 with multiple sclerosis. The CDR3 coding sequence is TGTGCCAGCAGTTTAAGGGCAGGGAGCAATCAGCCCCAGCATTTT. Amino acid sequence: CASSLRAGSNQPQHF.